This T cell receptor beta chain was profiled in a study of cytomegalovirus exposure and HLA in healthy donors. This clone is categorized as hyperexpanded. PCR primers comprised 60 Vbeta and 13 Jbeta primers. Assay: immunoSEQ multiplex PCR; the TCRdb copy retains only in-frame clones and omits some. The table lists some 77,000 clones, 79% of them singletons. This TCR derives from a woman aged 35 to 49 in good health and CMV-seropositive. Sequences were obtained from PBMCs.

CDR3 DNA sequence: TGTGCCAGCAGTTACTCGATCCAGGGTGGCTACACCTTC. Protein product: CASSYSIQGGYTF. The chain links TRBV6-5 to TRBJ1-2; D might be TRBD1 (5 bases). V gave up 0 bases and J gave up 7 bases, with 9 bases separating them. Germline lookup yields CDR1 MNHEY and CDR2 SVGAGI. The CDR3 is 13 residues long.